A single T cell receptor beta chain is shown here with its context. Its antigen is not identified. Here immunoSEQ multiplex PCR was the method, and the copy in TCRdb shows in-frame clones only, minus some. The sample shows around 37,000 clones, roughly 76% of them seen only once. V lost 4 bases and J lost 4; bases outside the gene matches: 7. This CDR3 region has 14 residues. Germline V gene data show CDR1 as SQVTM and CDR2 as ANQGSEA. This sample was included in a study of OX40 agonist ivuxolimab in advanced cancers. Autoimmune disease history or systemic immunosuppression meant exclusion. Findings and caveats of the study: Certain nonresponders additionally had low normalized T-cell clonal expansion.

This receptor was obtained from an adult with an advanced solid tumor such as melanoma, head and neck, liver or kidney cancer. The sequencing used CD4+ or CD8+ T cells sorted from blood, collected in a trial of the OX40 agonist ivuxolimab. The chain employs TRBV29-1 and TRBJ1-5; 7 positions agree with TRBD1. This chain's CDR3 is CSVAEGAPNQPQHF. CDR3 coding DNA: TGCAGCGTTGCGGAGGGGGCGCCGAATCAGCCCCAGCATTTT.